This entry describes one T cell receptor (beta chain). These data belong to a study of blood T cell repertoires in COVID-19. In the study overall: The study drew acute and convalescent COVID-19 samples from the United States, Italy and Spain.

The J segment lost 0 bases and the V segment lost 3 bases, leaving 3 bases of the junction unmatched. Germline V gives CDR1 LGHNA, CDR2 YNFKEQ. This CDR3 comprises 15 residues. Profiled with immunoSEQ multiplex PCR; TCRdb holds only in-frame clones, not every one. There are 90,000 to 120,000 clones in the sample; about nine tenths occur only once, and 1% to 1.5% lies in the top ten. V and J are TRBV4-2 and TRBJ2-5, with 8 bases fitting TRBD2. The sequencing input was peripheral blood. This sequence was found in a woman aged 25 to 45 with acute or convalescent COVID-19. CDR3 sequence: CASSQRGAYQETQYF. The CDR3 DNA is TGTGCCAGCAGCCAGCGGGGGGCATACCAAGAGACCCAGTACTTC.